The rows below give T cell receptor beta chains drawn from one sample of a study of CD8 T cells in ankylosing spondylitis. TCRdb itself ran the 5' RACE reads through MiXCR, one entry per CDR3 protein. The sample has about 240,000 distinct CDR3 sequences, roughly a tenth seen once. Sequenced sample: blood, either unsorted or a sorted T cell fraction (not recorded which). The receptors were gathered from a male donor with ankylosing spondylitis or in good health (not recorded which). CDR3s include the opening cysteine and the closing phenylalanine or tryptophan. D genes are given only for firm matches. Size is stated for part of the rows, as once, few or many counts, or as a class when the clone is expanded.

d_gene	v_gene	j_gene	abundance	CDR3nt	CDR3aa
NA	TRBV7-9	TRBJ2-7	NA	TGTGCCAGCAGCCCTATGGGGTTCCACGAGCAGTACTTC	CASSPMGFHEQYF
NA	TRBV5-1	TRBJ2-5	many	TGCGCCAGCAGCTTGAGCACAGTTCCGGAGACCCAGTACTTC	CASSLSTVPETQYF
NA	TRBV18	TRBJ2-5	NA	TGTGCCAGCTCATCAGGGCCTTACGGAGAGACCCAGTACTTC	CASSSGPYGETQYF
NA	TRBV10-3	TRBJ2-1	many	TGTGCCATCAGTGAGACCGACAGGAGATTTATGCATGAGCAGTTCTTC	CAISETDRRFMHEQFF
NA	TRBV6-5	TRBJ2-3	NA	TGTGCCAGCAGTTACTCGAGGGTAGCTCCCGATACGCAGTATTTT	CASSYSRVAPDTQYF
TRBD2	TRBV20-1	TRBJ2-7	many	TGCAGTGCTTCGACTAGCGGGAGGGCGACACGCTACGAGCAGTACTTC	CSASTSGRATRYEQYF
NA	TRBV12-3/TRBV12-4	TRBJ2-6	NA	TGTGCCACCAATACCTTCCGTTCTGGGGCCAACGTCCTGACTTTC	CATNTFRSGANVLTF
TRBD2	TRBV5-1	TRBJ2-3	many	TGCGCCAGCAGCTTGCCACTAGCGGGGGGGCCGACAGATACGCAGTATTTT	CASSLPLAGGPTDTQYF
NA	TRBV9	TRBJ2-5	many	TGTGCCAGCAGCGTTGGCTTCCAAGAGACCCAGTACTTC	CASSVGFQETQYF
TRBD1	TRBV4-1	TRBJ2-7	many	TGCGCCAGCAGCCAAGGTCCTGTCGGACAGGGCTACGAGCAGTACTTC	CASSQGPVGQGYEQYF
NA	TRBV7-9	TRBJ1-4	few	TGTGCCAGCAGCTTAAAGAGGGGCCGGAGTAATGAAAAACTGTTTTTT	CASSLKRGRSNEKLFF
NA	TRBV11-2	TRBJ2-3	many	TGTGCCAGCAGCTCCCCCGGACCCGGGGAGTATTTT	CASSSPGPGEYF
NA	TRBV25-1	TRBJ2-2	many	TGTGCCAGCAGGAGCAGGGCCCCGAACACCGGGGAGCTGTTTTTT	CASRSRAPNTGELFF
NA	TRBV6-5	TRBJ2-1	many	TGTGCCAGCAGTTTGGAGGTCAGGCCGACCTACAATGAGCAGTTCTTC	CASSLEVRPTYNEQFF
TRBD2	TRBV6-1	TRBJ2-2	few	TGTGCCAGCCCTAGGCCCGCCGGGGGGGTCGGGGAGCTGTTTTTT	CASPRPAGGVGELFF
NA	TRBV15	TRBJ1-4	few	TGTGCCACCAGCAGAGATCTAGGGGGGGCAACTAATGAAAAACTGTTTTTT	CATSRDLGGATNEKLFF
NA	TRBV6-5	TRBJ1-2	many	TGTGCCAGCAGTTCCCAGGCCTACTATGGCTACACCTTC	CASSSQAYYGYTF
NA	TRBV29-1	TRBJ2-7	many	TGCAGCGTTGGCTGGACCGTGAGCTCCTACGAGCAGTACTTC	CSVGWTVSSYEQYF
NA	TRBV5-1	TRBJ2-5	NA	TGCACCAGCAGCTTGGGTATGAATCAAGAGACCCAGTACTTC	CTSSLGMNQETQYF
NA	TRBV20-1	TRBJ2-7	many	TGCAGTGCTAGATCTGCGATCGAGAACAGCTACGAGCAGTACTTC	CSARSAIENSYEQYF
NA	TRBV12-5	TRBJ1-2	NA	TGTGCTAGTGGTTTGGCCCCCCCAGGGGACTATGGCTACACCTTC	CASGLAPPGDYGYTF
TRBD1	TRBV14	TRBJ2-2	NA	TGTGCCAGCGGCCGACAGGGTGGCACCGGGGAGCTGTTTTTT	CASGRQGGTGELFF
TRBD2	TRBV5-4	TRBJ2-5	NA	TGTGCCAGCAACCCAAGCGGGGGGGGTTTCCAAGAGACCCAGTACTTC	CASNPSGGGFQETQYF
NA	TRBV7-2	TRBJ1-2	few	TGTGCCAGCAGTCGGGATAGGAGTCCTTATGGCTACACCTTC	CASSRDRSPYGYTF
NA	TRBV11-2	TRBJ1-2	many	TGTGCCAGCAGCCCGCCTCAGGGTAATCCTAACTATGGCTACACCTTC	CASSPPQGNPNYGYTF
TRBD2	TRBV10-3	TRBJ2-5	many	TGTGCCATCAGTGATCTAGCGGGAGAGACCCAGTACTTC	CAISDLAGETQYF
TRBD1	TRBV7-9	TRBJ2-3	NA	TGTGCCAGCAACAGGGGAAGCACAGATACGCAGTATTTT	CASNRGSTDTQYF
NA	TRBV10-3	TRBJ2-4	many	TGTGCCATCAGTGAGTTCGCCGGGACTGAAGCCAAAAACATTCAGTACTTC	CAISEFAGTEAKNIQYF